This paragraph covers one TCR beta chain sequence. At the DNA level, this CDR3 is encoded by other sequences in the same sample as well. Trimming left V 0 bases short and J 2 bases short, with 5 bases between. CDR3 length equals 14 residues. CDR1 is SGHRS, CDR2 YFSETQ, per germline. The sample belongs to a study of blood T cell repertoires in COVID-19. Study at large: Acute-phase and convalescent COVID-19 samples originated in the United States, Italy and Spain. Nucleic acid was either cDNA or gDNA, and it came from T cells, B-cell-depleted T cells, or PBMCs.

Original methodology: How many nucleated cells were present was estimated from reference gene primer amplification. Some clones are missing from TCRdb's copy, which holds only in-frame ones; the method was immunoSEQ multiplex PCR. V and J calls plus clone size are reproduced from that table; the DNA served to infer D and trimming. The sample yields tens of thousands of clones, 70% to 80% seen once. The chain employs TRBV5-1 and TRBJ1-4; D unresolved. This TCR derives from a human donor in a cohort sampled during active COVID-19. Specimen: peripheral blood. This CDR3 reads CASSLAGTNEKLFF. CDR3 nucleotide sequence: TGCGCCAGCAGCTTGGCTGGCACTAATGAAAAACTGTTTTTT.